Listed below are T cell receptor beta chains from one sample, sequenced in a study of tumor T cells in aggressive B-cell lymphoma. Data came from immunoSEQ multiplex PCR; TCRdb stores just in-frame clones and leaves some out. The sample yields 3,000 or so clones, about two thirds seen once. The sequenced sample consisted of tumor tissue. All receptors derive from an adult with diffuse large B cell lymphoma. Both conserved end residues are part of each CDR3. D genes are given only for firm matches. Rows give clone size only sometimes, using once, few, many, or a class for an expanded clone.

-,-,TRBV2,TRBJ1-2,TGTGCCAGCAGTGAGCCAGATCTCTATGGCTACACCTTC,CASSEPDLYGYTF
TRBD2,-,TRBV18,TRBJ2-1,TGTGCCAGCTCACCTGCCCAGACTAGCGGGTTCCGCAATGAGCAGTTCTTC,CASSPAQTSGFRNEQFF
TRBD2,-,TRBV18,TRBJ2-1,TGTGCCAACTCACCCAGCCTAGCGGGAGGACTAAATGAGCAGTTCTTC,CANSPSLAGGLNEQFF
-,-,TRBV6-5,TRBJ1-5,TGTGCCAGCAGTTACTCGGGGGGAACGCCCCAGCATTTT,CASSYSGGTPQHF
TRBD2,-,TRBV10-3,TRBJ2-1,TGTGCCATCAGTAGACTAGCGGCTGCCTACAATGAGCAGTTCTTC,CAISRLAAAYNEQFF
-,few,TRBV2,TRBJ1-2,TGTGCCAGCAGTGAAGCGGACAGCTATGGCTACACCTTC,CASSEADSYGYTF
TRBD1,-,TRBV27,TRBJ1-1,TGTGCCAGCAGCAATCTTCCGGGACAGGGGAGGACTGAAGCTTTCTTT,CASSNLPGQGRTEAFF
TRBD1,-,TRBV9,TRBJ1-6,TGTGCCAGCAGCCCTGAGGACAGGGGGAATTCACCCCTCCACTTT,CASSPEDRGNSPLHF
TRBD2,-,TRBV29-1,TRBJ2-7,TGCAGCGTTGAACTACGAGCGGGAGGGCCGTACGAGCAGTACTTC,CSVELRAGGPYEQYF
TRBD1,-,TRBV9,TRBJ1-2,TGTGCCAGCAGCGGAGGGGACAGGCTAAGTGGCTACACCTTC,CASSGGDRLSGYTF
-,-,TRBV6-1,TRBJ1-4,TGTGCCAGCTACTCCGAAAAACTGTTTTTT,CASYSEKLFF
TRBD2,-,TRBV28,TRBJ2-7,TGTGCCAGCAGTTTGATATCTGGGAGGGCCTACGAGCAGTACTTC,CASSLISGRAYEQYF
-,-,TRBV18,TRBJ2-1,TGTGCCAGCTCACCTCGGGGGAAGAACAATGAGCAGTTCTTC,CASSPRGKNNEQFF
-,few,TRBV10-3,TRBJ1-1,TGTGCCAGCAGTTACAGGGAGCTAATGAACACTGAAGCTTTCTTT,CASSYRELMNTEAFF
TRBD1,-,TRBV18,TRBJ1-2,TGTGCCAGCTCACTGGACAGGAGAGGCTACACCTTC,CASSLDRRGYTF
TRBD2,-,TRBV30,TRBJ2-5,TGTGCCTGGAGTGCGGGTCTAGCGGGAGCAGAGACCCAGTACTTC,CAWSAGLAGAETQYF
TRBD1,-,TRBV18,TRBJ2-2,TGTGCCAGCTCACCGGCAGGGGGCACCGGGGAGCTGTTTTTT,CASSPAGGTGELFF
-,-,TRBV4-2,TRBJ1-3,TGTGCCAGCAGCCAAGATCGCAGGGTTGGAAACACCATATATTTT,CASSQDRRVGNTIYF
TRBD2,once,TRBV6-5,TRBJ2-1,TGTGCCAGCAGTCGAGCGGGATCCTACAATGAGCAGTTCTTC,CASSRAGSYNEQFF
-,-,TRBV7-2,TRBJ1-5,TGTGCCAGCAGCTCTGGGCTGGCAGGTAATCAGCCCCAGCATTTT,CASSSGLAGNQPQHF
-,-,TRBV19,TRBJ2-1,TGTGCCAGTAGTATATTGGCCAGCGCCGCCTACAATGAGCAGTTCTTC,CASSILASAAYNEQFF
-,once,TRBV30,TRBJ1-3,TGTGCCTGGAGTTCAACAAGAGGGTTCCTTGGAAACACCATATATTTT,CAWSSTRGFLGNTIYF
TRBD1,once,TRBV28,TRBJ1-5,TGTGCCAGCAGAAGGGACAGGGGTCATCAGCCCCAGCATTTT,CASRRDRGHQPQHF
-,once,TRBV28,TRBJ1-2,TGTGCCAGCAGTTTATACGCTATATCCTATGGCTACACCTTC,CASSLYAISYGYTF
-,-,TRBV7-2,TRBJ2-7,TGTGCCAGCAGCTTAGGGCTCCGCCGCTACGAGCAGTACTTC,CASSLGLRRYEQYF
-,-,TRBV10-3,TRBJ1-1,TGTGCCATCAGTGAGGGAGGGAACACTGAAGCTTTCTTT,CAISEGGNTEAFF
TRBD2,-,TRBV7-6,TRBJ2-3,TGTGCCAGCAGCTCCAGACTAGCGGGGGGCACAGATACGCAGTATTTT,CASSSRLAGGTDTQYF
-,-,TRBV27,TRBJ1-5,TGTGCCAGCAGTTCAGGGTTAGGGAGCAATCAGCCCCAGCATTTT,CASSSGLGSNQPQHF
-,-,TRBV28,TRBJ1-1,TGTGCCAGCTCTACACAGATGCAGTTAAAGGCTTTCTTT,CASSTQMQLKAFF
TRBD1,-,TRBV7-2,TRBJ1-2,TGTGCCAGCAGCTTTCAGGGGGCCTATGGCTACACCTTC,CASSFQGAYGYTF
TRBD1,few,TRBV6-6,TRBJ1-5,TGTGCCAGCAGTTACCGGGACAGGGTGGGCAATCAGCCCCAGCATTTT,CASSYRDRVGNQPQHF
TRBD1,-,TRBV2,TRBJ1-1,TGTGCCAGCAGTTCGGACAGGGGGCTTAGCACTGAAGCTTTCTTT,CASSSDRGLSTEAFF
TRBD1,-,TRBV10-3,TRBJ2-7,TGTGCCACCGGGACAGGCGGCTACGAGCAGTACTTC,CATGTGGYEQYF
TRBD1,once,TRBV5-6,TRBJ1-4,TGTGCCAGCAGCTTATGGACAGGGGGTGATGAAAAACTGTTTTTT,CASSLWTGGDEKLFF
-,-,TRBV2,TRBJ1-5,TGTGCCAGCAGTGAAGAAGACGGGAGCAATCAGCCCCAGCATTTT,CASSEEDGSNQPQHF
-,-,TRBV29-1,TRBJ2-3,TGCAGCGTTGAAGGACAGACCACAGATACGCAGTATTTT,CSVEGQTTDTQYF
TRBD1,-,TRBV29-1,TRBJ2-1,TGCAGCGCGATGACAGGGGGCCTTTTCAATGAGCAGTTCTTC,CSAMTGGLFNEQFF
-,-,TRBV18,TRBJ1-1,TGTGCCAGCTCACCACGGGCAGGGCTGGACACTGAAGCTTTCTTT,CASSPRAGLDTEAFF
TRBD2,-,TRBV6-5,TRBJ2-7,TGTGCCAGCAGTGGGGCCGGGACTAGTTACAACGAGCAGTACTTC,CASSGAGTSYNEQYF
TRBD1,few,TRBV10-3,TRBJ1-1,TGTGCCATCAGGGACAGGGTTATGAACACTGAAGCTTTCTTT,CAIRDRVMNTEAFF
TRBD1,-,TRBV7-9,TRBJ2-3,TGTGCCAGCAGCCCCAAACAGGGGGGAACAGATACGCAGTATTTT,CASSPKQGGTDTQYF
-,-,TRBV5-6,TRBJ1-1,TGTGCCAGCAGCGATTGGACAGTGCTTTGGAACACTGAAGCTTTCTTT,CASSDWTVLWNTEAFF
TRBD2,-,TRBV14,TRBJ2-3,TGTGCCAGCAGTCAAGGCGGGAGCGGCACAGATACGCAGTATTTT,CASSQGGSGTDTQYF
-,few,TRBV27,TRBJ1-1,TGTGCCAGCCCCGACGGGAATTTGAGGGCTGAAGCTTTCTTT,CASPDGNLRAEAFF
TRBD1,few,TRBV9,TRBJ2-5,TGTGCCAGCAGCATCGGACAGGGAGGTTGGGAGACCCAGTACTTC,CASSIGQGGWETQYF
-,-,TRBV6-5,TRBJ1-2,TGTGCCAGCAGACTCGACAGGAGGAATGGCTACACCTTC,CASRLDRRNGYTF
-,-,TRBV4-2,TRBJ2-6,TGTGCCAGCAGCGGGCCACCCAGGTTACAAAGTCGGGCCAACGTCCTGACTTTC,CASSGPPRLQSRANVLTF
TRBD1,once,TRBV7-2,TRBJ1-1,TGTGCCAGCAGCATCGGACAGGGCCTCCTTAGGACTGAAGCTTTCTTT,CASSIGQGLLRTEAFF
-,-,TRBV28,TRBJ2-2,TGTGCCACAGGTCGGGAGCTGTTTTTT,CATGRELFF
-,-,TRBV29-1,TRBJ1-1,TGCAGCGTTGTCACCAGGGGAAACACTGAAGCTTTCTTT,CSVVTRGNTEAFF
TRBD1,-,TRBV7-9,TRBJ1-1,TGTGCCAGCAGCCAGACAGGGGGCATGGCTTTCTTT,CASSQTGGMAFF
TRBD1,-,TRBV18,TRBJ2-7,TGTGCCAGCTCATGGGGACAGTCCTACGAGCAGTACTTC,CASSWGQSYEQYF
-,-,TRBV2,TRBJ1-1,TGTGCCAGCTCCAGTGGAGGGTTCGGGGCTTTCTTT,CASSSGGFGAFF
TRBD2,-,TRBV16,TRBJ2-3,TGTGCCAGCAGCCTCTCTTATAGCGGGAGCACAGATACGCAGTATTTT,CASSLSYSGSTDTQYF
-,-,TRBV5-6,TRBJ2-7,TGTGCCAGCAGCTTGGGACGGGTCTACGAGCAGTACTTC,CASSLGRVYEQYF